The T cell receptor (beta chain) described here comes from a study of cytomegalovirus exposure and HLA in healthy donors. The ends lost 7 bases at V and 10 bases at J; junction bases unmatched: 7. Germline V gives CDR1 MDHEN, CDR2 SYDVKM. The CDR3 covers 13 residues. PCR primers comprised 60 Vbeta and 13 Jbeta primers. The repertoire was sequenced with immunoSEQ multiplex PCR; TCRdb's copy has only in-frame clones and lacks some. The sample has 150,000 to 200,000 clones, 70% seen once; the top ten hold 4% to 5%. Points from the study as a whole: The authors listed 150 to 200 TCR beta chains as cytomegalovirus-associated. The study assumed roughly uniform donor sequencing depth for presence/absence analyses. Rarity characterized most TCR sequences, yet some public TCRs appeared in many donors. A link between a missense DCLRE1C variant and TCR beta V- and J-gene trimming emerged from a later analysis.

This clone was seen a handful of times. The antigen is unknown. The genes are TRBV28 and TRBJ2-1, with TRBD2 matching over 10 bases. The receptor was derived from a man aged 18 to 29 in good health and CMV-seropositive. The sequencing input was PBMCs. CDR3 sequence reads: CASTSGGLREQFF. CDR3 coding DNA: TGTGCCAGCACTAGCGGGGGCCTGAGAGAGCAGTTCTTC.